A single sample is the source of the 16 T cell receptor beta chains below, sequenced in a study of T cell responses to AZD1222 COVID-19 vaccine. Clones were sequenced by immunoSEQ multiplex PCR, and TCRdb holds only the in-frame ones, with some missing. Of under 130,000 clones in the sample, roughly 80% were seen once. The sequencing here drew on peripheral blood, taken on day 0 of AZD1222 vaccination. These receptors originate from an adult in good health.

The table lists this clone with a few counts. This sequence joins TRBV5-5 and TRBJ1-6; possible D gene TRBD1, 6 bases. The germline V gene encodes CDR1 SGHKS and CDR2 YYEKEE (reference sequence). The CDR3 is 13 amino acids. Trimming removed 4 bases from V and 11 bases from J, with 13 bases in between. This CDR3 reads CASSPGALPPLHF. Here the CDR3 DNA reads TGTGCCAGCAGCCCGGGGGCTCTTCCACCCCTCCACTTT.

This clone showed up just a few times. The V gene is TRBV27, the J gene TRBJ2-6; D is possibly TRBD2 (5 bases). V shed 2 bases and J shed 4 bases, with 9 bases lying between them. Per germline, CDR1 MNHEY and CDR2 SMNVEV (reference sequence). This CDR3 is built from 15 residues. The DNA for the CDR3 is TGTGCCAGCAGTTTAGCGCGGGCCGGGGCCAACGTCCTGACTTTC. Amino acids: CASSLARAGANVLTF.

The chain recombines TRBV7-2 with TRBJ1-5; TRBD1 agrees at 9 bases. The germline V gene has CDR1 SGHTA and CDR2 FQGNSA. The junction had 2 bases not matched to a gene; V was cut back by 1 base and J by 7 bases. The CDR3 totals 14 residues. DNA of the CDR3: TGTGCCAGCAGCTTAGGACAGGGGGAACAGCCCCAGCATTTT. It codes for CASSLGQGEQPQHF.

The rearrangement uses TRBV3-1 (or the pseudogene TRBV3-2) and TRBJ2-7; D is perhaps TRBD1 or TRBD2 (6 bases each). Per germline, CDR1 LGHDT and CDR2 YNNKEL (reference sequence). Trimming took off 3 bases at V and 3 bases at J, with 12 bases between the two ends. This CDR3 is 14 amino acids long. In DNA, the CDR3 is TGTGCCAGCAGCCACTCGGGGGCTCACTACGAGCAGTACTTC. It translates to CASSHSGAHYEQYF.

The chain recombines TRBV4-1 with TRBJ2-1; D ambiguous. The V gene lost 3 bases and the J gene lost 9 bases, with 12 bases spanning the gap. The CDR3 has 13 residues. Per the germline V gene, CDR1 is MGHRA and CDR2 is YSYEKL. CDR3 sequence reads: CASSQLSYFEQFF. CDR3 bases: TGCGCCAGCAGCCAGCTGAGCTATTTTGAGCAGTTCTTC.

The chain is built from TRBV11-2 and TRBJ1-1, with a possible D match to TRBD1 (5 bases). V shed 2 bases and J shed 11 bases, with 15 bases lying between them. The CDR3 contains 13 residues. Germline V gene lookup returns CDR1 SGHAT and CDR2 FQNNGV. CDR3 bases: TGTGCCAGCAGCTTAATTCAGGGATCCGGGGCTTTCTTT. Translation gives CASSLIQGSGAFF. Full variable domain (rest looked up from reference TRBV11-2 and TRBJ1-1): EAGVAQSPRYKIIEKRQSVAFWCNPISGHATLYWYQQILGQGPKLLIQFQNNGVVDDSQLPKDRFSAERLKGVDSTLKIQPAKLEDSAVYLCASSLIQGSGAFFGQGTRLTVV.

This chain links TRBV5-1 with TRBJ2-7; tentatively, D is TRBD1 or TRBD2 (5 bases each). This CDR3 has 14 residues. Germline CDR1 is SGHRS and CDR2 is YFSETQ. Deletions cut 7 bases from V and 5 bases from J, with 19 bases between. The CDR3 coding sequence is TGCGCCAGCTCCGGGGACGGAAGGGGTAACGAGCAGTACTTC. Translated, it gives CASSGDGRGNEQYF. Using reference TRBV5-1 and TRBJ2-7 for the parts outside the CDR3, the full variable domain is KAGVTQTPRYLIKTRGQQVTLSCSPISGHRSVSWYQQTPGQGLQFLFEYFSETQRNKGNFPGRFSGRQFSNSRSEMNVSTLELGDSALYLCASSGDGRGNEQYFGPGTRLTVT.

The V call is TRBV12-5, the J call TRBJ1-5, with TRBD1 matching 8 bases. The CDR3 consists of 15 residues. Germline V CDR1 and CDR2: LGHNT, FRNRAP. Trimming took 9 bases from V and 5 from J; bases not matched to a gene: 12. CDR3 loop: CASNPSGGADQPQHF. The DNA for the CDR3 is TGTGCTAGCAACCCGTCAGGGGGCGCCGATCAGCCCCAGCATTTT.

The V gene is TRBV29-1, the J gene TRBJ1-2; a weak D match, TRBD1 (5 bases). Trimming cost V 7 bases and J 4 bases, with 16 bases left between them. CDR1 SQVTM and CDR2 ANQGSEA come from the germline V gene. The length of the CDR3 is 13 residues. The CDR3 region has the DNA TGCAGCGCTGAGGGCCAGAGGGGCTATGGCTACACCTTC. Translating gives CSAEGQRGYGYTF.

The chain combines TRBV5-1 with TRBJ1-1; no firm D call. Between the trimmed V and J ends, which lost 5 bases and 3 bases, there was a span of 14 bases. The germline gives CDR1 SGHRS, CDR2 YFSETQ. The CDR3 loop spans 14 amino acids. CDR3 loop: CASSQDGVHTEAFF. CDR3 DNA sequence: TGCGCCAGCAGTCAGGACGGGGTTCACACTGAAGCTTTCTTT.

The chain joins TRBV7-8 to TRBJ2-3; no clear D. Looked up from germline, CDR1 is SGHVS and CDR2 is FQNEAQ. The CDR3 is made up of 14 amino acids. The V end was cut by 3 bases, the J end by 4 bases, with 11 bases between. CDR3 sequence (DNA): TGTGCCAGCAGCTTGTACGGTTCAGCAGATACGCAGTATTTT. Its protein is CASSLYGSADTQYF.

The chain joins TRBV6-5 to TRBJ2-7; D is perhaps TRBD1 (5 bases). The germline CDR1 and CDR2 sequences are MNHEY and SVGAGI. Between the trimmed V and J ends, which lost 6 bases and 7 bases, there was a span of 19 bases. There are 14 residues in the CDR3. DNA for the CDR3: TGTGCCAGCAGGTTCTTTGTCAGGGAAGTAGAGCAGTACTTC. Protein product: CASRFFVREVEQYF.

The V call is TRBV6-5, the J call TRBJ1-5, with D perhaps matching TRBD1 (6 bases). The CDR3 runs 15 residues. V was pared by 6 bases and J by 4 bases, with 16 bases between. Looked up from germline, CDR1 is MNHEY and CDR2 is SVGAGI. As DNA, the CDR3 is TGTGCCAGCAGCCCCGGGAGGGGGGGTAATCAGCCCCAGCATTTT. Translated: CASSPGRGGNQPQHF.

This clone was seen just once. V and J are TRBV7-2 and TRBJ2-1, with D unclear. With 1 base removed from V and 12 bases from J, the gap between germline ends came to 22 bases. Germline V gene data show CDR1 as SGHTA and CDR2 as FQGNSA. The CDR3 runs 16 residues. As DNA, the CDR3 is TGTGCCAGCAGCTTAGGGTTGTCGAATAGCCAACTTAGGCAGTTCTTC. Translating gives CASSLGLSNSQLRQFF.

The chain couples TRBV6-2 or TRBV6-3 to TRBJ2-5; maybe TRBD2 (6 bases). V was cut by 4 bases and J by 4 bases, with 13 bases left in between. Germline CDR1 reads MNHEY; CDR2 reads SVGEGT. This CDR3 region has 14 residues. CDR3 nucleotide sequence: TGTGCCAGCAGTTCCCAGATGGGGGGAGAGACCCAGTACTTC. It is translated as CASSSQMGGETQYF.

The chain combines TRBV3-1 (or the pseudogene TRBV3-2) with TRBJ2-3; unclear D gene. Germline CDR1 is LGHDT and CDR2 is YNNKEL (reference sequence). This CDR3 spans 12 amino acids. Between the trimmed V and J ends, which lost 4 bases and 10 bases, there was a span of 12 bases. The CDR3 loop is CASSPTSQAQYF. CDR3 in DNA: TGTGCCAGCAGCCCGACAAGCCAGGCGCAGTATTTT.